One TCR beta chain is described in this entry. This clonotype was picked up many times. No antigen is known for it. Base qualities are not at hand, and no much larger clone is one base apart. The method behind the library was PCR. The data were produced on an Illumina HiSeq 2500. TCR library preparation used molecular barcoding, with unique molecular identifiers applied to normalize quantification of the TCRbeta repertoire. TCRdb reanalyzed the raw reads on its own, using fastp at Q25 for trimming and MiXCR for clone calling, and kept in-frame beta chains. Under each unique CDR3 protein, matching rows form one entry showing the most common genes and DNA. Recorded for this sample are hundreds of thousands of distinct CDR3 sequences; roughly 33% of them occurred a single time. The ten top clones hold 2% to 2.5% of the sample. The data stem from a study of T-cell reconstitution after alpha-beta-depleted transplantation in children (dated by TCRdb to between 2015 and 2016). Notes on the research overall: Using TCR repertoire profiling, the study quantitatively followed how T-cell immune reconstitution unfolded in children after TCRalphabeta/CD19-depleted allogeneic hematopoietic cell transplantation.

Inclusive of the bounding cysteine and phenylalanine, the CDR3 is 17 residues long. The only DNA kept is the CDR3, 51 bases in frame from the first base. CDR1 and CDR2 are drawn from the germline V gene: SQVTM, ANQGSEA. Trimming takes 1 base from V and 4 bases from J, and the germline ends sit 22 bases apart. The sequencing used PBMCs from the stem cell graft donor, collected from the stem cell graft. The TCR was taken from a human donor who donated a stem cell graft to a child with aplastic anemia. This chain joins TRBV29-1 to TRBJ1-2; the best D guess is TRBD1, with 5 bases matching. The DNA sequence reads TGCAGCGTTGAAGCCCTCGGGGGGGGACGTAAAAGCTATGGCTACACCTTC. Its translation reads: CSVEALGGGRKSYGYTF.